One sample yielded the 14 T cell receptor beta chains listed below, sequenced in a study of Graves' ophthalmopathy and Graves' hyperthyroidism. The TCR beta CDR3 regions underwent amplification from RNA transcripts. The workflow started with a first-round RT-PCR run with HTBI primers and then moved on to a second-round multiplex PCR. TCRdb processed the multiplex PCR reads anew with MiXCR; each CDR3 protein has one entry. The table has about 740,000 distinct CDR3 sequences, approximately 40% seen once. Material for sequencing was peripheral blood. These receptors originate from an adult man with Graves' ophthalmopathy.

This clonotype has at least ten counts. The chain uses TRBV6-5 and TRBJ1-6, with D tentatively TRBD1 (5 bases). From germline, CDR1 is MNHEY and CDR2 SVGAGI. The V end was cut by 2 bases, the J end by 12 bases, with 11 bases between. The CDR3 runs to 13 residues. The CDR3 here is CASSYLQERPLHF. The CDR3 region has the DNA TGTGCCAGCAGTTACCTACAGGAAAGACCCCTCCACTTT.

This clonotype was detected ten times or more. The V and J genes are TRBV7-2 and TRBJ2-5, with TRBD1 matching over 11 bases. The V gene's germline CDR1 is SGHTA and CDR2 FQGNSA. CDR3 length equals 16 residues. Trimming at V came to 5 bases and at J to 4 bases, leaving 9 bases not matched to a gene. CDR3 nucleotides: TGTGCCAGCAGCCGTCAGTGGACAGGGGGCAGAGAGACCCAGTACTTC. It encodes CASSRQWTGGRETQYF.

This clonotype was observed a single time. This sequence joins TRBV7-2 and TRBJ2-5; D is ambiguous. V was cut by 5 bases and J by 5 bases, with 9 bases left in between. The CDR3 contains 12 residues. The germline V gene has CDR1 SGHTA and CDR2 FQGNSA. The CDR3 protein is CASSARPETQYF. In nucleotides, the CDR3 is TGTGCCAGCAGCGCCAGACCGGAGACCCAGTACTTC. Full variable domain (outside the CDR3, taken from reference TRBV7-2 and TRBJ2-5): GAGVSQSPSNKVTEKGKDVELRCDPISGHTALYWYRQSLGQGLEFLIYFQGNSAPDKSGLPSDRFSAERTGGSVSTLTIQRTQQEDSAVYLCASSARPETQYFGPGTRLLVL.

A single count supports this clonotype. V and J are TRBV25-1 and TRBJ1-2; possibly TRBD1 for D (5 bases). CDR3 size: 13 residues. CDR1 and CDR2 (germline): MGHDK, SYGVNS. V dropped 7 bases and J dropped 6 bases, with 15 bases sitting between them. CDR3 in DNA: TGTGCCAGCAACCAAGCGGGGGGTGATGGCTACACCTTC. It encodes CASNQAGGDGYTF.

This chain joins TRBV19 and TRBJ2-7, with 7 bases lining up with TRBD1. Germline CDR1 reads LNHDA; CDR2 reads SQIVND (reference sequence). The CDR3 runs to 14 residues. The junction had 6 bases not matched to a gene; V was cut back by 4 bases and J by 3 bases. In DNA, the CDR3 is TGTGCCAGTAGTACCCGACAGGGTTTCTACGAGCAGTACTTC. Amino acids: CASSTRQGFYEQYF.

This clonotype was counted between two and nine times. V gene TRBV7-8 combines with J gene TRBJ1-1; D gene uncertain. There are 16 residues in the CDR3. The V gene lost 5 bases and the J gene lost 5 bases, with 21 bases spanning the gap. Germline assignment: CDR1 SGHVS and CDR2 FQNEAQ. DNA of the CDR3: TGTGCCAGCAGCCTCCTCCCCCGGGAGGGTTTTACTGAAGCTTTCTTT. Translating it yields CASSLLPREGFTEAFF.

The chain carries TRBV7-9 and TRBJ1-6; possible D gene TRBD1, 5 bases. The germline CDR1 and CDR2 sequences are SEHNR and FQNEAQ (reference sequence). The CDR3 covers 13 residues. Deletions cut 5 bases from V and 7 bases from J, with 9 bases between. The CDR3 coding sequence is TGTGCCAGCAGCAAGGAGGGGAATTCACCCCTCCACTTT. Protein sequence: CASSKEGNSPLHF.

This clonotype was recorded many times. The chain links TRBV2 to TRBJ2-2; D unresolved. Deletions cut 3 bases from V and 0 bases from J, with 5 bases between. Germline values: CDR1 SNHLY, CDR2 FYNNEI. This CDR3 spans 14 amino acids. CDR3 coding DNA: TGTGCCAGCAGTGATCGAGCGAACACCGGGGAGCTGTTTTTT. Its translation: CASSDRANTGELFF. The whole variable domain, remainder taken from reference TRBV2 and TRBJ2-2, is EPEVTQTPSHQVTQMGQEVILRCVPISNHLYFYWYRQILGQKVEFLVSFYNNEISEKSEIFDDQFSVERPDGSNFTLKIRSTKLEDSAMYFCASSDRANTGELFFGEGSRLTVL.

The sample holds a few counts of this clonotype. CDR3 loop: CASTRGTGEYGELFF. The DNA of the CDR3 is TGTGCCAGTACTCGCGGGACAGGGGAATACGGGGAGCTGTTTTTT. The chain employs TRBV19 and TRBJ2-2; 10 bases agree with TRBD1. Germline V lookup: CDR1 LNHDA, CDR2 SQIVND (reference sequence). The CDR3 contains 15 residues. V was pared by 7 bases and J by 7 bases, with 9 bases of the junction left unmatched.

In this sample, this clonotype turned up many times. CDR3 amino acids: CATSDRSGANVLTF. DNA of the CDR3: TGTGCCACCAGTGATCGTAGTGGGGCCAACGTCCTGACTTTC. J is TRBJ2-6 and V is TRBV24-1; D remains ambiguous. The CDR3 is 14 residues long. Germline lookup yields CDR1 KGHDR and CDR2 SFDVKD. V lost 3 bases and J 3 bases, leaving 5 bases between the germline ends.

The chain employs TRBV25-1 and TRBJ1-6, with 8 bases that match TRBD1. CDR1 and CDR2 from the germline V gene are MGHDK and SYGVNS. Germline trimming cut 8 bases from V and 9 bases from J; bases unmatched to any gene: 15. The CDR3 length is 16 residues. CDR3 nucleotides: TGTGCCAGCCAACCGACAGGGGCACTGAAGAGTTCACCCCTCCACTTT. Translating it yields CASQPTGALKSSPLHF.

This clonotype was recorded many times. This chain connects TRBV20-1 to TRBJ1-6; D remains ambiguous. Germline lookup yields CDR1 DFQATT and CDR2 SNEGSKA (reference sequence). Trimming took 1 base from V and 10 from J, leaving 11 bases between them. The CDR3 extends over 13 amino acids. CDR3: CSARGGIRSPLHF. The CDR3 DNA reads as TGCAGTGCTAGAGGGGGTATTCGCTCACCCCTCCACTTT.

CDR3 in amino acids: CASSLAIMGLGELFF. DNA of the CDR3: TGTGCCAGCAGCTTGGCCATCATGGGCCTCGGGGAGCTGTTTTTT. V gene TRBV7-9 combines with J gene TRBJ2-2; no clear D. Germline V gives CDR1 SEHNR, CDR2 FQNEAQ (reference sequence). CDR3 size: 15 residues. Trimming took off 3 bases at V and 7 bases at J, with 15 bases between the two ends. Drawing the rest from reference TRBV7-9 and TRBJ2-2, the complete variable domain is DTGVSQNPRHKITKRGQNVTFRCDPISEHNRLYWYRQTLGQGPEFLTYFQNEAQLEKSRLLSDRFSAERPKGSFSTLEIQRTEQGDSAMYLCASSLAIMGLGELFFGEGSRLTVL.

The chain recombines TRBV28 with TRBJ2-7; 8 bases match TRBD1. The junction had 3 bases not matched to a gene; V was cut back by 2 bases and J by 12 bases. The CDR3 spans 11 residues. Germline loops: CDR1 MDHEN, CDR2 SYDVKM. The CDR3 region is CASSLGQGLYF. DNA of the CDR3: TGTGCCAGCAGTTTAGGACAGGGCTTGTACTTC.